The subject of this entry is one TCR beta chain. Its antigen remains unknown. Germline and junction disagree at one end, which may indicate a read error. The researchers produced TCR beta cDNA from 500 ng total RNA with a constant-region primer. Sequencing libraries for TCR beta derived from three nested multiplex PCR rounds that used slightly modified ARM-PCR. Running nine to ten cycles apiece, the first two PCR rounds relied on TRBV1-TRBV30 forward primers together with a C-beta reverse primer. TCRdb reanalysed the multiplex PCR reads using MiXCR and keeps one entry per CDR3 protein. The data show under 200,000 distinct CDR3 sequences, with approximately 80% seen just once and 15% to 20% held by the top ten. Germline assignment: CDR1 MNHNY and CDR2 SVGAGI (reference sequence). The CDR3 covers 14 residues. Total RNA and DNA came together from 20-30 mg of bulk tissue without cell sorting. Through surgical resection, the patients' primary liver carcinoma was treated.

The sample belongs to a study of tumor-infiltrating lymphocytes in primary liver carcinoma. The wider study: Tumors were staged T1-T3 N0M0 and measured about 4.2 to 10 cm across. Each sample had roughly 3.65 to 8 million productive TCRbeta reads regardless of tissue type.

Study-level points and caveats: Pairs comparing tumor with adjacent tissue or blood overlapped less than pairs drawn from tumor regions.

This sequence was found in a man aged 35-49 years with primary liver carcinoma and hepatitis B virus infection. The V and J genes are TRBV6-6 and TRBJ1-6; 7 nucleotides match TRBD1. The sample was tumor tissue from primary liver carcinoma. The CDR3 DNA reads as TGTGCCAGCACCCACACAGGGGAAAGTTCACCCCTCAACTTT. Translated: CASTHTGESSPLNF.